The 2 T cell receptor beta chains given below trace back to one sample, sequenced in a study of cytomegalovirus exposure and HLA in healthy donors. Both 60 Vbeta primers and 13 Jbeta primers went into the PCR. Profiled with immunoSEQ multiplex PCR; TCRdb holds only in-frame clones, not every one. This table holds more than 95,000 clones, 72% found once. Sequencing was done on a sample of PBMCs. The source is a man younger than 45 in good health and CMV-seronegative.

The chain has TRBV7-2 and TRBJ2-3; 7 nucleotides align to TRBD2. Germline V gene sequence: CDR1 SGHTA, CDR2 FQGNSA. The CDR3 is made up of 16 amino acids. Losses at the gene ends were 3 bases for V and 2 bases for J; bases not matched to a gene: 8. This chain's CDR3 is CASSFFPGGNTDTQYF. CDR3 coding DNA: TGTGCCAGCAGCTTTTTTCCGGGGGGAAACACAGATACGCAGTATTTT. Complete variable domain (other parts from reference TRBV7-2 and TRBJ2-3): GAGVSQSPSNKVTEKGKDVELRCDPISGHTALYWYRQSLGQGLEFLIYFQGNSAPDKSGLPSDRFSAERTGGSVSTLTIQRTQQEDSAVYLCASSFFPGGNTDTQYFGPGTRLTVL.

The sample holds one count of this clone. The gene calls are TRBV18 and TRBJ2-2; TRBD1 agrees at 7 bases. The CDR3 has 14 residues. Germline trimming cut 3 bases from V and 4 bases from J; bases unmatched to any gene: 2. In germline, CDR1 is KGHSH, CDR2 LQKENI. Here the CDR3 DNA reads TGTGCCAGCTCACCCGGGACAGCCACCGGGGAGCTGTTTTTT. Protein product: CASSPGTATGELFF. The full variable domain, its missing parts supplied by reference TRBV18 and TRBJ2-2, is NAGVMQNPRHLVRRRGQEARLRCSPMKGHSHVYWYRQLPEEGLKFMVYLQKENIIDESGMPKERFSAEFPKEGPSILRIQQVVRGDSAAYFCASSPGTATGELFFGEGSRLTVL.